These 25 T cell receptor beta chains were sequenced from one sample in a study of T cells in Graves' hyperthyroidism and ophthalmopathy. It was RNA transcripts that yielded the amplified TCR beta CDR3 regions. The HTBI primer set was used in a first-round RT-PCR of the TCR CDR3. Using its own MiXCR run on the multiplex PCR reads, TCRdb lists one record per CDR3 protein. This sample has approximately 420,000 distinct CDR3 sequences; just under 15% occur once, and the top ten carry approximately 30%. The sequenced material came from blood. These TCRs come from a woman in her 30s with Graves' hyperthyroidism.

The chain uses TRBV9 and TRBJ2-7; 9 bases match TRBD2. V shed 2 bases, J shed 2 bases, and the junction held 2 bases outside the gene matches. Per germline, CDR1 SGDLS and CDR2 YYNGEE. CDR3 size: 14 residues. The CDR3 is CASSVAGGTYEQYF. In DNA form, the CDR3 reads TGTGCCAGCAGCGTCGCGGGGGGGACCTACGAGCAGTACTTC.

This clonotype has a handful of counts. The rearrangement uses TRBV27 and TRBJ2-2; possible D gene TRBD1, 5 bases. Germline V lookup: CDR1 MNHEY, CDR2 SMNVEV (reference sequence). The CDR3 is made up of 15 amino acids. The V gene lost 7 bases and the J gene lost 5 bases, with 17 bases spanning the gap. CDR3 in amino acids: CASKAMEGDTGELFF. In DNA form, the CDR3 reads TGTGCCAGCAAAGCGATGGAAGGGGATACCGGGGAGCTGTTTTTT.

V and J are TRBV6-1 and TRBJ2-1, with D maybe TRBD2 (6 bases). The germline V gene has CDR1 MNHNS and CDR2 SASEGT. This CDR3 spans 19 amino acids. V was clipped by 5 bases and J by 7 bases, with 30 bases between them. This CDR3 is CASSSRLTSLPTPLNEQFF. The DNA for the CDR3 is TGTGCCAGCAGTTCCAGACTAACTAGCCTCCCGACCCCTTTGAATGAGCAGTTCTTC.

This clonotype was seen many times. This sequence joins TRBV7-8 and TRBJ1-1; TRBD1 matches 8 bases. Germline V lookup: CDR1 SGHVS, CDR2 FQNEAQ. This CDR3 is built from 17 residues. V gave up 3 bases and J gave up 1 base; unmatched junction bases: 10. CDR3 coding DNA: TGTGCCAGCAGCTTCGGCAGGGGGCCGTCAAAGAACACTGAAGCTTTCTTT. This codes for CASSFGRGPSKNTEAFF. Supplemented by reference TRBV7-8 and TRBJ1-1, the full variable domain reads GAGVSQSPRYKVAKRGQDVALRCDPISGHVSLFWYQQALGQGPEFLTYFQNEAQLDKSGLPSDRFFAERPEGSVSTLKIQRTQQEDSAVYLCASSFGRGPSKNTEAFFGQGTRLTVV.

The chain combines TRBV7-6 with TRBJ2-5; TRBD2 agrees at 9 bases. V shed 1 base, J shed 1 base, and the junction held 7 bases outside the gene matches. The germline V gene encodes CDR1 SGHVS and CDR2 FNYEAQ. The CDR3 runs 17 residues. The CDR3 DNA follows: TGTGCCAGCAGCTTAGGGGTGCGGGAGGGAGGCCAAGAGACCCAGTACTTC. Translation: CASSLGVREGGQETQYF. Together with reference TRBV7-6 and TRBJ2-5, the CDR3 gives the full variable domain: GAGVSQSPRYKVTKRGQDVALRCDPISGHVSLYWYRQALGQGPEFLTYFNYEAQQDKSGLPNDRFSAERPEGSISTLTIQRTEQRDSAMYRCASSLGVREGGQETQYFGPGTRLLVL.

Ten or more counts support this clonotype. V is TRBV29-1 and J is TRBJ1-5, with 7 bases matching TRBD1. The length of the CDR3 is 14 residues. Germline V gene data show CDR1 as SQVTM and CDR2 as ANQGSEA. V dropped 4 bases and J dropped 2; count of bases not matched to a gene: 5. CDR3 sequence (DNA): TGCAGCGTTGCGACAGGGCTTGGCAATCAGCCCCAGCATTTT. Residues: CSVATGLGNQPQHF.

At least ten counts were recorded for this clonotype. V usage is TRBV28 and J usage is TRBJ2-1; 7 bases are a match to TRBD2. Unmatched junction bases numbered 7, after V lost 2 bases and J lost 9 bases. Germline V gene data show CDR1 as MDHEN and CDR2 as SYDVKM. The CDR3 has 14 amino acids. DNA of the CDR3: TGTGCCAGCAGTTTAGCGGGAGAGGTTAGTGAGCAGTTCTTC. Protein product: CASSLAGEVSEQFF.

Remarks on this clonotype: Possible read error: a much larger clone is one base away. CDR3 coding DNA: TGTGCCAGCACGGTCAACAATGAGCAGTTCTTC. Amino acids: CASTVNNEQFF. This rearrangement joins TRBV28 to TRBJ2-1; D remains unclear. The germline V and J ends were trimmed by 7 bases and 5 bases, with 6 bases remaining between them. This CDR3 has 11 residues. Germline CDR1 and CDR2: MDHEN and SYDVKM.

J is TRBJ1-2 and V is TRBV9; no definite D call. The germline V gene has CDR1 SGDLS and CDR2 YYNGEE. V lost 0 bases and J 3 bases, leaving 3 bases between the germline ends. There are 12 residues in the CDR3. The CDR3 is CASSVGDYGYTF. CDR3 DNA: TGTGCCAGCAGCGTAGGGGACTATGGCTACACCTTC. The full variable domain, its missing parts supplied by reference TRBV9 and TRBJ1-2, is DSGVTQTPKHLITATGQRVTLRCSPRSGDLSVYWYQQSLDQGLQFLIQYYNGEERAKGNILERFSAQQFPDLHSELNLSSLELGDSALYFCASSVGDYGYTFGSGTRLTVV.

In this sample, this clonotype turned up many times. The chain links TRBV28 to TRBJ1-1; the match to TRBD1 covers 7 bases. The CDR3 extends over 14 amino acids. In germline, CDR1 is MDHEN, CDR2 SYDVKM. The V gene end was trimmed by 6 bases and the J gene end by 7 bases; junction bases not matched to a gene: 11. CDR3 residues: CASRHNMGQIEAFF. CDR3 nucleotide sequence: TGTGCCAGCAGACATAATATGGGACAGATTGAAGCTTTCTTT.

This clonotype has more than one count but fewer than ten. The chain links TRBV6-1 to TRBJ2-1; no definite D call. Trimming shortened V by 6 bases and J by 6 bases, and 12 bases separated the two germline ends. Germline V gene sequence: CDR1 MNHNS, CDR2 SASEGT. The CDR3 runs to 13 residues. The CDR3 region is CASRLERFNEQFF. The CDR3, as DNA: TGTGCCAGCAGACTCGAACGGTTCAATGAGCAGTTCTTC.

This clonotype showed up just a few times. The chain links TRBV7-3 to TRBJ2-3; 8 nucleotides agree with TRBD1. The V and J ends lost 5 bases and 4 bases, in that order; junction bases with no gene match: 2. Looked up from germline, CDR1 is SGHTA and CDR2 is FQGTGA. The CDR3 runs 13 residues. In nucleotides, the CDR3 is TGTGCCAGCAGCGTACAGGGGGCAGATACGCAGTATTTT. Amino acids: CASSVQGADTQYF.

This chain links TRBV6-9 with TRBJ2-7; no clear D gene. There are 15 residues in the CDR3. CDR1 and CDR2 (germline): MNHGY, SVAAGI. V lost 3 bases and J 0 bases, leaving 12 bases between the germline ends. This CDR3 reads CASSYRQLSSYEQYF. The CDR3 nucleotides read TGTGCCAGCAGTTACCGTCAGTTGAGCTCCTACGAGCAGTACTTC.

This clonotype was seen many times. The genes are TRBV30 and TRBJ1-3; D might be TRBD1 (6 bases). Germline V lookup: CDR1 GTSNPN, CDR2 SVGIG (reference sequence). Between the trimmed V and J ends, which lost 0 bases and 0 bases, there was a span of 12 bases. The CDR3 runs to 16 residues. The CDR3 reads CAWSVRRGGSGNTIYF. The CDR3 bases are TGTGCCTGGAGTGTACGGAGAGGGGGCTCTGGAAACACCATATATTTT.

This clonotype was counted many times. This chain links TRBV5-1 with TRBJ2-7, with 12 bases fitting TRBD2. CDR3 length: 17 residues. Trimming cost V 4 bases and J 4 bases; bases outside gene matches: 12. Germline V gene lookup returns CDR1 SGHRS and CDR2 YFSETQ. In DNA, the CDR3 is TGCGCCAGCAGCCTGACGACTAGCGGGAGAGGGATTTACGAGCAGTACTTC. Translated, it gives CASSLTTSGRGIYEQYF.

This clonotype appeared many times. The V and J genes are TRBV12-3 or TRBV12-4 and TRBJ1-5, with 9 bases that match TRBD1. This CDR3 comprises 14 residues. Unmatched junction bases numbered 4, after V lost 6 bases and J lost 4 bases. Here the CDR3 reads CASRKDRGNQPQHF. As DNA, the CDR3 is TGTGCCAGCAGAAAGGACAGGGGAAATCAGCCCCAGCATTTT.

At least ten counts were recorded for this clonotype. This rearrangement joins TRBV6-1 to TRBJ2-7; 7 positions match TRBD1. From germline, CDR1 is MNHNS and CDR2 SASEGT. This CDR3 contains 15 residues. V lost 7 bases, J lost 2 bases, and 11 bases stayed unmatched. The CDR3 DNA reads TGTGCCAGCACCTTACAGGGGTCGCCCCCCTACGAGCAGTACTTC. Translated, it gives CASTLQGSPPYEQYF.

The chain links TRBV24-1 to TRBJ2-2; 7 nucleotides match TRBD1. Germline V CDR1 and CDR2: KGHDR, SFDVKD. There are 17 residues in the CDR3. V lost 4 bases and J lost 3; bases outside the gene matches: 10. The CDR3 is CATSDRGQTTYTGELFF. Written as DNA, the CDR3 is TGTGCCACCAGTGACAGGGGACAGACCACTTACACCGGGGAGCTGTTTTTT.

Concerning this clonotype: This sequence may be a read error, since a much larger clone differs from it by one base. This chain joins TRBV28 and TRBJ2-5; a weak D match, TRBD2 (7 bases). This CDR3 comprises 14 residues. V shed 8 bases and J shed 4 bases, with 17 bases lying between them. Germline V CDR1 and CDR2: MDHEN, SYDVKM. The DNA of the CDR3 is TGTGCCAGCGGGGGGGGCGGGTTGGGAGAGACCCAGTACTTC. This translates into CASGGGGLGETQYF.

This clonotype was observed many times. The chain joins TRBV9 to TRBJ2-1, with D perhaps matching TRBD2 (6 bases). The germline V gene has CDR1 SGDLS and CDR2 YYNGEE. This CDR3 is 14 amino acids long. Trimming stripped 3 bases from V and 8 bases from J, with 15 bases between. The CDR3 DNA is TGTGCCAGCAGCGCCCTGACTAGTTCCGATGAGCAGTTCTTC. Protein sequence: CASSALTSSDEQFF.

This rearrangement joins TRBV27 to TRBJ2-3; 9 bases match TRBD2. The CDR3 has 16 residues. V was pared by 3 bases and J by 4 bases, with 8 bases of the junction left unmatched. Germline V CDR1 and CDR2: MNHEY, SMNVEV (reference sequence). As DNA, the CDR3 is TGTGCCAGCAGTTTCCTTTCGGCTAGCGGGGCAGATACGCAGTATTTT. Encoded protein: CASSFLSASGADTQYF.

This clonotype has ten or more counts. The chain joins TRBV7-2 to TRBJ2-7; maybe TRBD2 (6 bases). The CDR3 length is 15 residues. The germline CDR1 and CDR2 sequences are SGHTA and FQGNSA. With 5 bases removed from V and 0 bases from J, the gap between germline ends came to 14 bases. Written as DNA, the CDR3 is TGTGCCAGCAGCGCATCTAGCGTAAGCTCCTACGAGCAGTACTTC. Its protein product is CASSASSVSSYEQYF.

This clonotype occurred many times. V is TRBV7-3 and J is TRBJ2-2; D unclear. V was cut by 5 bases and J by 5 bases, with 9 bases left in between. The V gene's germline CDR1 is SGHTA and CDR2 FQGTGA. This CDR3 is built from 13 residues. The CDR3 reads CASSPQATGELFF. In nucleotides, the CDR3 is TGTGCCAGCAGCCCCCAGGCGACCGGGGAGCTGTTTTTT. The variable domain in full, with the rest retrieved from reference TRBV7-3 and TRBJ2-2, is GAGVSQTPSNKVTEKGKYVELRCDPISGHTALYWYRQSLGQGPEFLIYFQGTGAADDSGLPNDRFFAVRPEGSVSTLKIQRTERGDSAVYLCASSPQATGELFFGEGSRLTVL.

This chain connects TRBV20-1 to TRBJ1-5; 10 bases align to TRBD1. Trimming cost V 6 bases and J 4 bases; bases outside gene matches: 9. The CDR3 contains 15 residues. CDR1 and CDR2 from the germline V gene are DFQATT and SNEGSKA (reference sequence). The CDR3 is CSALPGTGVNQPQHF. CDR3 sequence (DNA): TGCAGTGCCCTACCTGGGACAGGGGTTAATCAGCCCCAGCATTTT.

The table lists this clonotype with a few counts. The rearrangement uses TRBV10-1 and TRBJ2-7, with a weak D call TRBD1 (5 bases). Germline V gene sequence: CDR1 WNHNN, CDR2 SYGVQD (reference sequence). This CDR3 spans 13 amino acids. V dropped 0 bases and J dropped 6 bases, with 9 bases sitting between them. Here the CDR3 DNA reads TGCGCCAGCAGTGAGTCGGTTGGGGCCGAGCAGTACTTC. This sequence encodes CASSESVGAEQYF.